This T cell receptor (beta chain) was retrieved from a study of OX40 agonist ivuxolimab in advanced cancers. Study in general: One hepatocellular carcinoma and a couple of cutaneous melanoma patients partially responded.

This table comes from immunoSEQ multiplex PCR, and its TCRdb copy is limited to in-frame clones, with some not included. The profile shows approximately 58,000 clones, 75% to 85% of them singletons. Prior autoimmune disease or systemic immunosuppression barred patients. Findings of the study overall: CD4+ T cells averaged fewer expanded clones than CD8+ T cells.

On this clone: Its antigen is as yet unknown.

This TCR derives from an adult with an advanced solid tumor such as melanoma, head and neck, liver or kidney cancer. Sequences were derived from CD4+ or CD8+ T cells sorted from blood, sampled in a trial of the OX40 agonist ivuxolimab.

The CDR3 protein is CASSARTSGRLDTQYF. CDR3 bases: TGTGCCAGCAGTGCGCGGACTAGCGGGAGGTTAGATACGCAGTATTTT. The V gene is TRBV6-1, the J gene TRBJ2-3; the match to TRBD2 covers 14 bases. Per germline, CDR1 MNHNS and CDR2 SASEGT. V lost 4 bases to trimming and J lost 5 bases; unmatched junction nucleotides: 5. The CDR3 consists of 16 residues.